These 5 T cell receptor beta chains came from one sample sequenced in a study of cytomegalovirus exposure and HLA in healthy donors. 60 Vbeta and 13 Jbeta primers were used in PCR. Measured with immunoSEQ multiplex PCR; TCRdb has only the in-frame clones, and not every one. The sample shows roughly 180,000 clones, around 80% of them seen only once. Sequenced material: PBMCs. The receptor set was obtained from a female donor in good health and CMV-seronegative.

The genes are TRBV6-6 and TRBJ1-1; possible D gene TRBD1, 5 bases. Trimming pared 5 bases from V and 6 bases from J, leaving 16 bases between. Germline lookup yields CDR1 MNHNY and CDR2 SVGAGI (reference sequence). This CDR3 is built from 14 residues. The CDR3 bases are TGTGCCAGCAGTAAACCTCCGGGGGATGCTGAAGCTTTCTTT. As protein: CASSKPPGDAEAFF.

This sequence joins TRBV9 and TRBJ1-1; possible D gene TRBD1, 6 bases. The CDR3 has 13 amino acids. Germline CDR1 and CDR2: SGDLS and YYNGEE. V was pared by 6 bases and J by 0 bases, with 9 bases between. The CDR3 nucleotides read TGTGCCAGCAACAGGGAAATGAACACTGAAGCTTTCTTT. Its translation is CASNREMNTEAFF.

This clone has only a few counts. The DNA for the CDR3 is TGTGCCTGGAGTGTACCAGCGGGCACAGATACGCAGTATTTT. It is translated as CAWSVPAGTDTQYF. The V gene is TRBV30, the J gene TRBJ2-3; D is possibly TRBD2 (5 bases). V gave up 0 bases and J gave up 1 base, with 8 bases separating them. The V gene's germline CDR1 is GTSNPN and CDR2 SVGIG (reference sequence). The length of the CDR3 is 14 residues.

This chain connects TRBV13 to TRBJ1-3; no reliable D call. V was trimmed by 1 base and J by 5 bases, leaving 6 bases between them. The CDR3 totals 13 residues. Germline values: CDR1 PRHDT, CDR2 FYEKMQ (reference sequence). CDR3 coding DNA: TGTGCCAGCAGCTTAGCCCAGAGAAACACCATATATTTT. Amino acid sequence: CASSLAQRNTIYF.

The V and J genes are TRBV29-1 and TRBJ2-1; 11 bases are shared with TRBD1. Per germline, CDR1 SQVTM and CDR2 ANQGSEA. This CDR3 region has 12 residues. V lost 7 bases, J lost 8 bases, and 4 bases stayed unmatched. This CDR3 reads CSALGQGDEQFF. The CDR3, as DNA: TGCAGCGCTCTGGGACAGGGGGATGAGCAGTTCTTC.